The rows below give T cell receptor beta chains drawn from one sample of a study of T cell responses to AZD1222 COVID-19 vaccine. The protocol was immunoSEQ multiplex PCR, while the TCRdb copy is restricted to in-frame clones and leaves out a portion. The data show some 110,000 clones, with about 85% seen just once and around 4.4% held by the top ten. Sequencing used peripheral blood, obtained 28 days after the second AZD1222 dose. These TCRs come from an adult who received the AZD1222 COVID-19 vaccine. Both conserved end residues are part of each CDR3. A D gene is named only where the DNA matches it firmly. Rows may omit the clone size; those that give it use once, few, many or a size class.

J | size | D | V | CDR3 | DNA
TRBJ2-7 | . | . | TRBV14 | CASSILASNYEQYF | TGTGCCAGCAGCATCCTTGCCAGCAACTACGAGCAGTACTTC
TRBJ2-5 | . | TRBD1 | TRBV19 | CASNTGGAEETQYF | TGTGCCAGTAACACAGGGGGCGCGGAGGAGACCCAGTACTTC
TRBJ2-2 | few | TRBD2 | TRBV19 | CASSIAGRDRGAVF | TGTGCCAGTAGTATAGCCGGGAGGGACCGGGGAGCTGTTTTT
TRBJ2-7 | . | TRBD1 | TRBV6-1 | CASSEGTGLPYEQYF | TGTGCCAGCAGTGAAGGGACAGGCCTTCCCTACGAGCAGTACTTC
TRBJ1-2 | . | . | TRBV28 | CASSSGRGAGDYGYTF | TGTGCCAGCAGTTCCGGCCGAGGGGCTGGGGACTATGGCTACACCTTC
TRBJ1-5 | . | . | TRBV28 | CASTPPRPSNQPQHF | TGTGCCAGCACTCCTCCTAGACCTAGCAATCAGCCCCAGCATTTT
TRBJ2-4 | . | . | TRBV9 | CASSTTDKGNIQYF | TGTGCCAGCAGCACTACAGATAAGGGGAACATTCAGTACTTC
TRBJ1-2 | . | TRBD1 | TRBV6-5 | CASSRRDSDYGYTF | TGTGCCAGCAGTCGCCGGGACAGCGACTATGGCTACACCTTC
TRBJ2-7 | . | TRBD2 | TRBV10-3 | CAISEGGEGYEQYF | TGTGCCATCAGTGAGGGGGGGGAAGGCTACGAGCAGTACTTC
TRBJ2-6 | . | . | TRBV11-3 | CASSAGVSGANVLTF | TGTGCCAGCAGCGCAGGGGTCAGTGGGGCCAACGTCCTGACTTTC
TRBJ1-2 | . | . | TRBV25-1 | CASSDPSGYGYTF | TGTGCCAGCAGTGACCCCAGCGGCTATGGCTACACCTTC
TRBJ2-1 | . | . | TRBV4-1 | CASSQDSSSYNEQFF | TGCGCCAGCAGCCAGGACAGTAGCTCCTACAATGAGCAGTTCTTC
TRBJ1-2 | . | TRBD1 | TRBV29-1 | CSVEDRPAF | TGCAGCGTTGAGGACAGGCCAGCCTTC
TRBJ1-1 | . | . | TRBV7-2 | CASSPGTGQREAFF | TGTGCCAGCAGCCCCGGGACGGGGCAAAGGGAAGCTTTCTTT
TRBJ1-2 | . | . | TRBV12-3/TRBV12-4 | CASTNGQTRRCTF | TGTGCCAGCACCAACGGACAGACCCGTCGCTGCACCTTC
TRBJ1-3 | few | TRBD1 | TRBV28 | CATGGATSISGNTIYF | TGTGCCACAGGGGGGGCGACCTCGATCTCTGGAAACACCATATATTTT
TRBJ2-2 | . | . | TRBV5-6 | CASSLAPVTGELFF | TGTGCCAGCAGCTTGGCGCCAGTTACCGGGGAGCTGTTTTTT
TRBJ1-2 | once | TRBD1 | TRBV28 | CASQDRPSNYGYTF | TGTGCCAGCCAGGACAGGCCGTCTAACTATGGCTACACCTTC
TRBJ2-3 | . | . | TRBV4-2 | CASSQDGGGDTQYF | TGTGCCAGCAGCCAAGATGGAGGGGGGGATACGCAGTATTTT
TRBJ1-1 | . | TRBD1 | TRBV2 | CASRRTGPTEAFF | TGTGCCAGCAGGAGGACAGGGCCCACTGAAGCTTTCTTT